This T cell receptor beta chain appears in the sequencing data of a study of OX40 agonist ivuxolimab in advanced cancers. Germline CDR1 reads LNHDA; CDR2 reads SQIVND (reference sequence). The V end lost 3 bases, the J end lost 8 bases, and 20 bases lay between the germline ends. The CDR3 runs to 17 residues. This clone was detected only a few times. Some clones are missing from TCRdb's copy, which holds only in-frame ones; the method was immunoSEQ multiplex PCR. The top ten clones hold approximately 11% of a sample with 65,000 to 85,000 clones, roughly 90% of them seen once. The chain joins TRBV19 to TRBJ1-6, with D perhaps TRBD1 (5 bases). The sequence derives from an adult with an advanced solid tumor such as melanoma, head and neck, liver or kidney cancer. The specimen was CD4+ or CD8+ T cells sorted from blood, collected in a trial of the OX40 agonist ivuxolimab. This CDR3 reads CASSILTVTLGDSPLHF. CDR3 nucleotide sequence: TGTGCCAGTAGTATCCTGACAGTGACCCTAGGAGATTCACCCCTCCACTTT.